Listed below are T cell receptor beta chains from one sample, sequenced in a study of T cell responses to AZD1222 COVID-19 vaccine. Profiled with immunoSEQ multiplex PCR; TCRdb holds only in-frame clones, not every one. The sample records about 120,000 clones, roughly 89% being singletons. Material: peripheral blood, obtained 28 days after the second AZD1222 dose. All receptors come from an adult who received the AZD1222 COVID-19 vaccine. Both conserved end residues are part of each CDR3. A D gene is named only where the DNA matches it firmly. For some rows the clone size is stated as once, few or many, or as a class when expanded; others skip it.

CDR3aa	CDR3nt	v_gene	j_gene	d_gene	abundance
CASILRFGGTEAFF	TGTGCCAGCATCCTGCGTTTTGGGGGCACTGAAGCTTTCTTT	TRBV7-2	TRBJ1-1	-	-
CATSREPDIRVSYGYTF	TGTGCCACCAGCAGAGAGCCGGATATTAGGGTATCCTATGGCTACACCTTC	TRBV15	TRBJ1-2	-	-
CASSLGLAGGHTDTQYF	TGTGCCAGCAGCTTGGGACTAGCGGGGGGTCACACAGATACGCAGTATTTT	TRBV5-6	TRBJ2-3	TRBD2	-
CASSQKGAPGGGYNEQFF	TGTGCCAGCAGCCAAAAGGGGGCCCCGGGCGGGGGCTACAATGAGCAGTTCTTC	TRBV4-2	TRBJ2-1	-	few
CASSPLGLEDNEQFF	TGTGCCAGCAGCCCCCTGGGGCTAGAGGACAATGAGCAGTTCTTC	TRBV9	TRBJ2-1	-	once
CASSQSEGAGYGYTF	TGTGCCAGCAGCCAAAGTGAGGGGGCGGGCTATGGCTACACCTTC	TRBV3-1/TRBV3-2	TRBJ1-2	TRBD1	-
CASSLGRRPNEKLFF	TGTGCCAGCAGTTTAGGGCGCAGGCCTAATGAAAAACTGTTTTTT	TRBV27	TRBJ1-4	-	once
CASSKPGPYEQYF	TGTGCCAGTAGTAAGCCAGGGCCCTACGAGCAGTACTTC	TRBV19	TRBJ2-7	-	-
CASSQEGGTYEQYF	TGTGCCAGCAGCCAGGAAGGGGGGACCTACGAGCAGTACTTC	TRBV7-3	TRBJ2-7	-	-
CASSSRGQPYNSPLHF	TGTGCCAGCAGCTCTCGTGGGCAGCCATATAATTCACCCCTCCACTTT	TRBV5-4	TRBJ1-6	-	-
CASGLGNEGETQYF	TGTGCTAGTGGTTTGGGCAATGAGGGGGAGACCCAGTACTTC	TRBV12-5	TRBJ2-5	-	-
CASNRQGAFAGELFF	TGTGCCAGCAACCGACAGGGGGCTTTCGCCGGGGAGCTGTTTTTT	TRBV2	TRBJ2-2	TRBD1	-
CASSWAGGGHTTDTQYF	TGTGCCAGCAGCTGGGCGGGCGGGGGCCATACCACAGATACGCAGTATTTT	TRBV7-8	TRBJ2-3	-	once
CASGGLADYNEQFF	TGTGCCAGCGGGGGACTAGCGGACTACAATGAGCAGTTCTTC	TRBV2	TRBJ2-1	TRBD2	-
CASSLTRDQPQHF	TGTGCCAGCAGCCTAACACGGGATCAGCCCCAGCATTTT	TRBV12-3/TRBV12-4	TRBJ1-5	-	once
CASSRYWTSGASTDTQYF	TGTGCCAGCAGTCGTTACTGGACTAGCGGGGCCAGCACAGATACGCAGTATTTT	TRBV6-2/TRBV6-3	TRBJ2-3	TRBD2	-
CASSIMAAGGSPLHF	TGTGCCAGTAGTATTATGGCCGCAGGCGGATCACCCCTCCACTTT	TRBV19	TRBJ1-6	-	-
CASSMTPDNEAFF	TGTGCCAGTAGTATGACCCCGGATAATGAAGCTTTCTTT	TRBV19	TRBJ1-1	-	-
CASSLAGRAVGYTF	TGTGCCAGCAGCTTAGCGGGGAGGGCTGTGGGCTACACCTTC	TRBV7-2	TRBJ1-2	-	once
CASSERPGTGQPQHF	TGTGCCAGCAGCGAGAGACCTGGGACGGGTCAGCCCCAGCATTTT	TRBV2	TRBJ1-5	-	-
CASLSGTGASYEQYF	TGTGCCAGTCTTTCCGGGACAGGGGCATCCTACGAGCAGTACTTC	TRBV2	TRBJ2-7	TRBD1	-
CAWSAAHGYEQYF	TGTGCCTGGAGTGCCGCACACGGCTACGAGCAGTACTTC	TRBV30	TRBJ2-7	-	-
CASSEPPGGSSSSYEQYF	TGTGCCAGCAGCGAACCCCCAGGGGGAAGTAGTTCCTCCTACGAGCAGTACTTC	TRBV5-4	TRBJ2-7	TRBD1	-
CASSEGGLDTQYF	TGCGCCAGCAGTGAAGGGGGTCTAGATACGCAGTATTTT	TRBV10-1	TRBJ2-3	-	once
CASSLDLLNTEAFF	TGTGCCAGCAGCTTGGACCTCCTGAACACTGAAGCTTTCTTT	TRBV7-9	TRBJ1-1	-	-
CASSEKGWGPQHF	TGTGCCAGCAGTGAAAAGGGATGGGGGCCCCAGCATTTT	TRBV2	TRBJ1-5	-	-
CASSKEPRCYNEQFF	TGTGCCAGCAGCAAAGAACCCCGATGTTACAATGAGCAGTTCTTC	TRBV21-1	TRBJ2-1	-	-
CASKADSQETQYF	TGTGCCAGCAAGGCGGACAGCCAAGAGACCCAGTACTTC	TRBV13	TRBJ2-5	-	-
CASSLLLVFTGELFF	TGCGCCAGCAGCTTATTACTAGTGTTTACCGGGGAGCTGTTTTTT	TRBV5-1	TRBJ2-2	-	-
CASSQDRVTEAFF	TGTGCCAGCAGCCAGGACAGGGTTACTGAAGCTTTCTTT	TRBV16	TRBJ1-1	TRBD1	-
CASSLQETQYF	TGTGCCAGCAGCTTACAGGAGACCCAGTACTTC	TRBV11-2	TRBJ2-5	-	few
CASERGSYEQYF	TGTGCCAGTGAGCGGGGCTCCTACGAGCAGTACTTC	TRBV11-2	TRBJ2-7	TRBD2	once
CASSPIGTASNQPQHF	TGTGCCAGCAGTCCGATCGGGACGGCGAGCAATCAGCCCCAGCATTTT	TRBV28	TRBJ1-5	-	-
CASSLRQEKTETQYF	TGCGCCAGCAGCCTACGACAGGAGAAAACAGAGACCCAGTACTTC	TRBV4-1	TRBJ2-5	-	-
CASTPKGTGTDAIEQYF	TGTGCCAGCACCCCAAAGGGTACCGGGACGGATGCTATCGAGCAGTACTTC	TRBV5-4	TRBJ2-7	-	-
CASSVRSGAYEQYF	TGTGCCAGCAGCGTCCGTTCCGGGGCCTACGAGCAGTACTTC	TRBV9	TRBJ2-7	-	once
CASSMFGDPTDANEKLFF	TGTGCCAGTAGTATGTTTGGAGACCCGACGGATGCTAATGAAAAACTGTTTTTT	TRBV19	TRBJ1-4	-	-
CASSLNPPRSNQPQHF	TGTGCCAGCAGCTTGAACCCCCCACGGAGCAATCAGCCCCAGCATTTT	TRBV7-2	TRBJ1-5	-	-